One and the same sample provided the 30 T cell receptor beta chains below, sequenced in a study of blood T cell repertoires in COVID-19. Some clones are missing from TCRdb's copy, which holds only in-frame ones; the method was immunoSEQ multiplex PCR. The sample includes a few hundred thousand clones, about 86% of them seen just once. The source material was PBMCs or T cells enriched from blood (not recorded which). These receptors came from a woman in her 40s with acute COVID-19.

This clone was counted a single time. V and J are TRBV7-6 and TRBJ2-1; maybe TRBD2 (6 bases). Trimming stripped 4 bases from V and 3 bases from J, with 19 bases between. The CDR3 has 17 residues. Germline lookup yields CDR1 SGHVS and CDR2 FNYEAQ. The CDR3 DNA sequence: TGTGCCAGCAGCTCGGGATGGGGGGACTCATACTACAATGAGCAGTTCTTC. It translates to CASSSGWGDSYYNEQFF.

A few counts support this clone. The gene calls are TRBV15 and TRBJ2-7; TRBD1 matches at 10 bases. With V trimmed by 3 bases and J by 2 bases, 4 bases remained unmatched. Germline CDR1 is LNHNV and CDR2 is YYDKDF (reference sequence). The CDR3 extends over 15 amino acids. CDR3 loop: CATSSQDRGAYEQYF. The DNA for the CDR3 is TGTGCCACCAGCAGCCAGGACAGGGGGGCCTACGAGCAGTACTTC.

This CDR3 is CASSARLATSDEQYF. The CDR3 DNA follows: TGTGCCAGCTCAGCACGACTAGCGACCTCAGACGAGCAGTACTTC. V usage is TRBV18 and J usage is TRBJ2-7; 8 positions agree with TRBD2. Germline-derived CDR1 and CDR2 are KGHSH and LQKENI. V lost 5 bases and J lost 5; bases outside the gene matches: 11. This CDR3 contains 15 residues.

The chain recombines TRBV28 with TRBJ2-7; the D gene is possibly TRBD1 (5 bases). The CDR3 is made up of 12 amino acids. The V and J ends lost 3 bases and 4 bases respectively, with 7 bases between them. Looked up from germline, CDR1 is MDHEN and CDR2 is SYDVKM. The CDR3 DNA reads as TGTGCCAGCAGTTTCCAGGGATACGAGCAGTACTTC. Residues: CASSFQGYEQYF.

The CDR3 DNA is TGTGCCAGCAGCGTAGACGTTGGGACATTGTCCTACGAGCAGTACTTC. Encoded protein: CASSVDVGTLSYEQYF. The V and J genes are TRBV9 and TRBJ2-7; possibly TRBD1 for D (6 bases). Germline V lookup: CDR1 SGDLS, CDR2 YYNGEE. This CDR3 is built from 16 residues. Trimming removed 0 bases from V and 1 base from J, with 14 bases in between.

In this sample, this clone turned up once. This chain links TRBV24-1 with TRBJ2-1, with 10 bases matching TRBD2. Germline values: CDR1 KGHDR, CDR2 SFDVKD. This CDR3 comprises 16 residues. V trimming: 9 bases; J trimming: 8 bases; junction bases outside the gene matches: 15. Here the CDR3 DNA reads TGTGCCACCGAAATCAAACAGCGGGAGGGCCGGGATGAGCAGTTCTTC. This gives the protein CATEIKQREGRDEQFF.

The DNA of the CDR3 is TGTGCCAGCACCTTGGGGCCGAGCAAACCCCTCCACTTT. Amino acids: CASTLGPSKPLHF. The chain combines TRBV28 with TRBJ1-6; maybe TRBD1 (5 bases). CDR1 is MDHEN and CDR2 is SYDVKM in the germline V gene. V lost 7 bases and J 12 bases, leaving 16 bases between the germline ends. The CDR3 length is 13 residues.

The chain employs TRBV10-1 and TRBJ2-7; D possibly corresponds to TRBD1 (7 bases). V lost 3 bases and J 2 bases, leaving 17 bases between the germline ends. CDR1 and CDR2 from the germline V gene are WNHNN and SYGVQD (reference sequence). The CDR3 totals 16 residues. CDR3 coding DNA: TGCGCCAGCAGTGATTCCGGGACAGCGGGCCCCTACGAGCAGTACTTC. This codes for CASSDSGTAGPYEQYF.

The table lists this clone with a count of one. The rearrangement links TRBV3-1 (or the pseudogene TRBV3-2) to TRBJ1-5; D unresolved. Deletions cut 0 bases from V and 4 bases from J, with 13 bases between. There are 16 residues in the CDR3. The germline gives CDR1 LGHDT, CDR2 YNNKEL (reference sequence). The CDR3: CASSQDTTGKNQPQHF. The DNA of the CDR3 is TGTGCCAGCAGCCAAGATACCACGGGTAAAAATCAGCCCCAGCATTTT.

Only one count was recorded for this clone. The V gene is TRBV5-1, the J gene TRBJ2-2; 12 nucleotides line up with TRBD2. With 3 bases clipped from V and 6 bases from J, the junction kept 3 bases outside the gene matches. The CDR3 sequence is 15 residues long. Germline V lookup: CDR1 SGHRS, CDR2 YFSETQ. This chain's CDR3 is CASSSTSGRSGELFF. The CDR3 DNA reads TGCGCCAGCAGCTCGACTAGCGGGAGATCCGGGGAGCTGTTTTTT.

The chain joins TRBV7-2 to TRBJ2-2, with 11 bases aligning to TRBD1. The CDR3 length is 16 residues. Trimming at V came to 4 bases and at J to 4 bases, leaving 5 bases not matched to a gene. Germline CDR1 reads SGHTA; CDR2 reads FQGNSA. CDR3 bases: TGTGCCAGCAGCTCCAGGACAGGGGGCAGCACCGGGGAGCTGTTTTTT. This sequence encodes CASSSRTGGSTGELFF.

The chain uses TRBV9 and TRBJ2-2; D may be TRBD1 (5 bases). The germline CDR1 and CDR2 sequences are SGDLS and YYNGEE. V shed 4 bases and J shed 6 bases, with 13 bases lying between them. The CDR3 runs 14 residues. The DNA of the CDR3 is TGTGCCAGCAGCTTGACAGCTTCGGCCGGGGAGCTGTTTTTT. Its translation is CASSLTASAGELFF. The full variable domain, its missing parts supplied by reference TRBV9 and TRBJ2-2, is DSGVTQTPKHLITATGQRVTLRCSPRSGDLSVYWYQQSLDQGLQFLIQYYNGEERAKGNILERFSAQQFPDLHSELNLSSLELGDSALYFCASSLTASAGELFFGEGSRLTVL.

This clone was observed once. V usage is TRBV3-1 (or the pseudogene TRBV3-2) and J usage is TRBJ2-7; tentatively, D is TRBD2 (6 bases). V dropped 3 bases and J dropped 0 bases, with 6 bases sitting between them. Germline lookup yields CDR1 LGHDT and CDR2 YNNKEL (reference sequence). The CDR3 runs to 13 residues. In DNA, the CDR3 is TGTGCCAGCAGCCACGGGAGCTCCTACGAGCAGTACTTC. The encoded protein is CASSHGSSYEQYF.

The V gene is TRBV7-3, the J gene TRBJ2-3, with D uncertain. Trimming left V 4 bases short and J 5 bases short, with 7 bases between. Germline CDR1 reads SGHTA; CDR2 reads FQGTGA. This CDR3 is built from 12 residues. This CDR3 reads CASSSPGDTQYF. The CDR3, as DNA: TGTGCCAGCAGCTCCCCCGGAGATACGCAGTATTTT.

This chain uses TRBV27 with TRBJ2-5, with TRBD1 matching 10 bases. This CDR3 comprises 17 residues. V lost 2 bases to trimming and J lost 1 base; unmatched junction nucleotides: 7. Germline V gene data show CDR1 as MNHEY and CDR2 as SMNVEV (reference sequence). In nucleotides, the CDR3 is TGTGCCAGCAGTTTAGTTCCGGGACAGGGGTTCCAAGAGACCCAGTACTTC. Encoded protein: CASSLVPGQGFQETQYF.

The J gene is TRBJ2-5, the V gene TRBV2; TRBD1 aligns across 7 bases. Per germline, CDR1 SNHLY and CDR2 FYNNEI. Trimming at V came to 2 bases and at J to 2 bases, leaving 5 bases not matched to a gene. This CDR3 contains 15 residues. Here the CDR3 DNA reads TGTGCCAGCAGTGAAACAGGGGCAAAACAAGAGACCCAGTACTTC. Translating gives CASSETGAKQETQYF.

J is TRBJ2-1 and V is TRBV28; TRBD2 agrees at 10 bases. This CDR3 is 16 amino acids long. J was trimmed by 7 bases and V by 2 bases; bases with no gene match: 8. Per the germline V gene, CDR1 is MDHEN and CDR2 is SYDVKM. The CDR3 reads CASSLRLAGVGNEQFF. DNA of the CDR3: TGTGCCAGCAGTTTACGCCTAGCGGGAGTGGGGAATGAGCAGTTCTTC.

The V gene is TRBV11-1, the J gene TRBJ1-1; 9 bases line up with TRBD1. Germline-derived CDR1 and CDR2 are SGHAT and FQDESV (reference sequence). This CDR3 spans 14 amino acids. Trimming at V came to 1 base and at J to 4 bases, leaving 1 base not matched to a gene. The CDR3 protein is CASSLGDRVTEAFF. CDR3 coding DNA: TGTGCCAGCAGCTTAGGGGACAGGGTCACTGAAGCTTTCTTT.

This clone was found a few times. The rearrangement links TRBV7-8 to TRBJ2-1; TRBD2 aligns across 9 bases. The germline V gene has CDR1 SGHVS and CDR2 FQNEAQ. V was pared by 6 bases and J by 14 bases, with 11 bases of the junction left unmatched. The CDR3 extends over 13 amino acids. CDR3 nucleotides: TGTGCCAGCAGTATTGATAGCGGGAGCCTGAAGTTCTTC. It yields the protein CASSIDSGSLKFF.

This rearrangement joins TRBV7-3 to TRBJ2-5, with D perhaps TRBD2 (5 bases). Per the germline V gene, CDR1 is SGHTA and CDR2 is FQGTGA. Between the trimmed V and J ends, which lost 2 bases and 7 bases, there was a span of 11 bases. This CDR3 contains 13 residues. The CDR3 here is CASSLALEGTQYF. The CDR3 nucleotides read TGTGCCAGCAGCTTAGCCCTAGAGGGGACCCAGTACTTC.

The table lists this clone with a few counts. The CDR3 sequence: CASSLSAGEADEQYF. CDR3 sequence (DNA): TGTGCCAGCAGTTTATCGGCGGGAGAGGCGGACGAGCAGTACTTC. V usage is TRBV27 and J usage is TRBJ2-7; 7 bases map to TRBD2. The CDR3 has 15 residues. CDR1 and CDR2 from the germline V gene are MNHEY and SMNVEV (reference sequence). With 0 bases clipped from V and 5 bases from J, the junction kept 7 bases outside the gene matches.

The V call is TRBV19, the J call TRBJ1-5; 7 bases match TRBD1. The CDR3 is made up of 14 amino acids. Trimming cost V 1 base and J 9 bases; bases outside gene matches: 6. Per the germline V gene, CDR1 is LNHDA and CDR2 is SQIVND (reference sequence). The CDR3 here is CASSIAQGPRPQHF. The CDR3 DNA reads as TGTGCCAGTAGTATAGCACAGGGGCCGCGGCCCCAGCATTTT.

The V call is TRBV6-5, the J call TRBJ2-1, with 7 positions matching TRBD2. With 9 bases clipped from V and 0 bases from J, the junction kept 5 bases outside the gene matches. The germline V gene has CDR1 MNHEY and CDR2 SVGAGI. The CDR3 extends over 14 amino acids. The CDR3 bases are TGTGCCAGTGGGGGGGGGAGCTCCTACAATGAGCAGTTCTTC. Protein sequence: CASGGGSSYNEQFF.

The chain is built from TRBV5-4 and TRBJ2-1, with 10 positions matching TRBD2. CDR1 is SGHNT, CDR2 YYREEE, per germline (reference sequence). V trimming: 3 bases; J trimming: 6 bases; junction bases outside the gene matches: 9. The CDR3 runs 16 residues. The DNA of the CDR3 is TGTGCCAGCAGCTCGGGACAGCGGGAGGGTTCCAATGAGCAGTTCTTC. This codes for CASSSGQREGSNEQFF.

This clone was seen just once. The sample carries other DNA sequences with the same CDR3. The chain uses TRBV4-3 and TRBJ2-2, with D possibly being TRBD2 (5 bases). V gave up 0 bases and J gave up 2 bases, with 7 bases separating them. The germline V gene encodes CDR1 LGHNA and CDR2 YSLEER. The CDR3 is made up of 15 amino acids. The CDR3 loop reads CASSQDSVNTGELFF. CDR3 DNA: TGCGCCAGCAGCCAAGATAGCGTAAACACCGGGGAGCTGTTTTTT.

V gene TRBV7-9 combines with J gene TRBJ2-3, with 7 bases lining up with TRBD1. The CDR3 contains 16 residues. Germline V lookup: CDR1 SEHNR, CDR2 FQNEAQ (reference sequence). The ends lost 3 bases at V and 1 base at J; junction bases unmatched: 7. The CDR3 DNA reads as TGTGCCAGCAGCTTCTCCGGGACAGCGGGCACAGATACGCAGTATTTT. This sequence encodes CASSFSGTAGTDTQYF.

The chain employs TRBV7-9 and TRBJ2-3, with 9 positions matching TRBD2. Germline V CDR1 and CDR2: SEHNR, FQNEAQ (reference sequence). The CDR3 loop spans 14 amino acids. Trimming cost V 5 bases and J 3 bases; bases outside gene matches: 3. CDR3 loop: CASSPGLATDTQYF. For the CDR3, the DNA is TGTGCCAGCAGCCCGGGACTAGCAACAGATACGCAGTATTTT.

This rearrangement joins TRBV7-2 to TRBJ1-2; 7 bases map to TRBD1. The CDR3 runs to 14 residues. The germline V gene encodes CDR1 SGHTA and CDR2 FQGNSA. J lost 4 bases, V lost 2 bases, and 4 bases had no gene match. The DNA for the CDR3 is TGTGCCAGCAGCTTAAACAGGGGTGGCTATGGCTACACCTTC. The encoded protein is CASSLNRGGYGYTF.

J is TRBJ2-1 and V is TRBV7-9; the D gene is possibly TRBD2 (7 bases). Trimming removed 8 bases from V and 0 bases from J, with 11 bases in between. The CDR3 has 14 amino acids. Germline-derived CDR1 and CDR2 are SEHNR and FQNEAQ (reference sequence). As DNA, the CDR3 is TGTGCCAGCGGCGGGGGCAGCTCCTACAATGAGCAGTTCTTC. Encoded protein: CASGGGSSYNEQFF.

V usage is TRBV5-6 and J usage is TRBJ1-3; the match to TRBD1 covers 8 bases. The germline V gene has CDR1 SGHDT and CDR2 YYEEEE. The CDR3 runs to 16 residues. With V trimmed by 4 bases and J by 2 bases, 8 bases remained unmatched. This CDR3 reads CASSTTTGDAGNTIYF. CDR3 nucleotides: TGTGCCAGCAGCACCACGACAGGGGACGCTGGAAACACCATATATTTT.